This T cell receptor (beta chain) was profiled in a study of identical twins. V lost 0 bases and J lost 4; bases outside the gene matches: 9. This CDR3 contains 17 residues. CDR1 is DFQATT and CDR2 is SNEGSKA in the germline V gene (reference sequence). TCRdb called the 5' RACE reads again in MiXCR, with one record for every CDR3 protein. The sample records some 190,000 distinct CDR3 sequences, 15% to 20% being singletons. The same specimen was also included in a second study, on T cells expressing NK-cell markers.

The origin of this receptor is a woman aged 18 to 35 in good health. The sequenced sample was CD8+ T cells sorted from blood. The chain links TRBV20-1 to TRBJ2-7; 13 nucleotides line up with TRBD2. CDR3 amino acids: CSARDYRGTSGKYEQYF. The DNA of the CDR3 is TGCAGTGCTAGAGATTACAGGGGGACTAGCGGGAAATACGAGCAGTACTTC.